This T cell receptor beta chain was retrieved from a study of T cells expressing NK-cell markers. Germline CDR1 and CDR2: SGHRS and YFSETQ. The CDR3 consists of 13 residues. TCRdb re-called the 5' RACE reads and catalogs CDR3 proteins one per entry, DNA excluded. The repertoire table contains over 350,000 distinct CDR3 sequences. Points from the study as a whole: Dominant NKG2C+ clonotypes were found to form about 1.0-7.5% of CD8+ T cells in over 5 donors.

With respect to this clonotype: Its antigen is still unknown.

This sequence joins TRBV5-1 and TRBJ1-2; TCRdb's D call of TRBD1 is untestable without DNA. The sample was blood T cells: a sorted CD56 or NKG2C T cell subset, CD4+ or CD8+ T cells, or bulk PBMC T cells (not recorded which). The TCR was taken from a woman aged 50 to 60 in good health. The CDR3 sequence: CASSLAPGDGYTF.